This T cell receptor (beta chain) was sequenced during a study of PD-1 blockade in classical Hodgkin lymphoma. Study results and limitations: Reasons behind the repertoire differences stay unclear, perhaps disease activity or earlier therapy. By cycle point C4D1, TCR diversity had risen significantly in CD4+ cells (but not CD8+ cells).

On this clone itself: Its antigen is not identified.

Sample time point: cycle 4 day 1 (C4D1), after 6 weeks of nivolumab. All patients relapsed after autologous stem cell transplantation, and brentuximab vedotin exposure varied. Complete response, partial response or progressive disease made up the best responses. V dropped 8 bases and J dropped 5; count of bases not matched to a gene: 14. This CDR3 is built from 16 residues. The germline V gene encodes CDR1 SNHLY and CDR2 FYNNEI. The protocol was immunoSEQ multiplex PCR, while the TCRdb copy is restricted to in-frame clones and leaves out a portion. The repertoire has some 110,000 clones, roughly nine tenths of them found once; the top ten carry roughly 19%.

This chain uses TRBV2 with TRBJ2-5; 10 bases are shared with TRBD1. This sequence was found in a human donor with classical Hodgkin lymphoma. The sample here was peripheral blood mononuclear cells (PBMCs), taken before the fourth cycle of nivolumab. As DNA, the CDR3 is TGTGCCAGCGGTCATGCCGGGACAGGGGCCTTGGAGACCCAGTACTTC. Protein sequence: CASGHAGTGALETQYF.